The present T cell receptor (beta chain) was sequenced within a study of T cell responses to AZD1222 COVID-19 vaccine. The CDR3 has 15 residues. The V gene lost 10 bases and the J gene lost 0 bases, with 18 bases spanning the gap. CDR1 is MNHEY, CDR2 SMNVEV, per germline (reference sequence). This clone was seen only a few times. TCRdb's copy holds only in-frame clones and misses some; the assay was immunoSEQ multiplex PCR. This table has 110,000 to 150,000 clones, 80% to 90% appearing once. The chain links TRBV27 to TRBJ2-5; unclear D gene. This sequence was found in an adult in good health. The sample here was peripheral blood, taken on day 0 of AZD1222 vaccination. DNA for the CDR3: TGTGCCACCAAGATAAGGGCAGCGTACCAAGAGACCCAGTACTTC. Protein: CATKIRAAYQETQYF.